Listed below are T cell receptor beta chains from one sample, sequenced in a study of cytomegalovirus exposure and HLA in healthy donors. Method: immunoSEQ multiplex PCR; TCRdb's copy keeps in-frame clones and lacks some. The sample includes about 120,000 clones, 80% of them seen just once. Sequenced input: PBMCs. All receptors come from a female donor in good health and CMV-seropositive. Both conserved end residues are part of each CDR3. D genes are given only for firm matches. Where a row states a size, it is once, few, many or the class of an expanded clone; other rows omit it.

J gene: TRBJ1-4
V gene: TRBV6-1
CDR3 length: 14
D gene: TRBD1
clone size: few
CDR3 protein: CASSKGQGFEKLFF
CDR3 DNA: TGTGCCAGCAGTAAGGGACAGGGATTCGAAAAACTGTTTTTT

J gene: TRBJ2-3
V gene: TRBV30
CDR3 length: 15
D gene: NA
clone size: once
CDR3 protein: CAWSVLGGSTDTQYF
CDR3 DNA: TGTGCCTGGAGTGTCCTCGGAGGGAGCACAGATACGCAGTATTTT

J gene: TRBJ1-6
V gene: TRBV18
CDR3 length: 16
D gene: TRBD1
clone size: NA
CDR3 protein: CASSPGTGSLNSPLHF
CDR3 DNA: TGTGCCAGCTCACCGGGGACAGGGTCCCTTAATTCACCCCTCCACTTT

J gene: TRBJ1-1
V gene: TRBV12-5
CDR3 length: 13
D gene: NA
clone size: NA
CDR3 protein: CASGLVEGYEAFF
CDR3 DNA: TGTGCTAGTGGTTTGGTAGAGGGCTATGAAGCTTTCTTT

J gene: TRBJ1-4
V gene: TRBV29-1
CDR3 length: 11
D gene: NA
clone size: NA
CDR3 protein: CSVGLYEKLFF
CDR3 DNA: TGCAGCGTTGGTCTATATGAAAAACTGTTTTTT

J gene: TRBJ1-2
V gene: TRBV28
CDR3 length: 14
D gene: NA
clone size: few
CDR3 protein: CASSLSGLGYGYTF
CDR3 DNA: TGTGCCAGCAGTTTATCGGGATTAGGGTATGGCTACACCTTC

J gene: TRBJ1-1
V gene: TRBV7-2
CDR3 length: 13
D gene: NA
clone size: once
CDR3 protein: CASSSYRASEAFF
CDR3 DNA: TGTGCCAGCAGCTCGTACAGGGCTTCTGAAGCTTTCTTT

J gene: TRBJ1-1
V gene: TRBV30
CDR3 length: 12
D gene: NA
clone size: NA
CDR3 protein: CAGGGGNTEAFF
CDR3 DNA: TGTGCCGGAGGGGGGGGGAACACTGAAGCTTTCTTT

J gene: TRBJ1-5
V gene: TRBV11-2
CDR3 length: 13
D gene: NA
clone size: NA
CDR3 protein: CASSTDSNQPQHF
CDR3 DNA: TGTGCCAGCAGCACTGATAGCAATCAGCCCCAGCATTTT

J gene: TRBJ2-1
V gene: TRBV5-4
CDR3 length: 15
D gene: TRBD2
clone size: NA
CDR3 protein: CASSLAAGEYNEQFF
CDR3 DNA: TGTGCCAGCAGCTTGGCAGCGGGGGAGTACAATGAGCAGTTCTTC

J gene: TRBJ1-2
V gene: TRBV18
CDR3 length: 14
D gene: NA
clone size: NA
CDR3 protein: CASSPFGDGYGYTF
CDR3 DNA: TGTGCCAGCTCACCCTTCGGGGATGGGTATGGCTACACCTTC

J gene: TRBJ2-7
V gene: TRBV28
CDR3 length: 15
D gene: TRBD2
clone size: NA
CDR3 protein: CASSPSGGPFYEQYF
CDR3 DNA: TGTGCCAGCAGCCCTAGCGGGGGGCCCTTCTACGAGCAGTACTTC

J gene: TRBJ1-1
V gene: TRBV2
CDR3 length: 13
D gene: NA
clone size: NA
CDR3 protein: CASSWDNGIEAFF
CDR3 DNA: TGTGCCAGCAGTTGGGACAACGGGATTGAAGCTTTCTTT

J gene: TRBJ2-5
V gene: TRBV6-1
CDR3 length: 15
D gene: NA
clone size: NA
CDR3 protein: CASTPQAGFQETQYF
CDR3 DNA: TGTGCCAGCACCCCCCAGGCGGGGTTCCAAGAGACCCAGTACTTC

J gene: TRBJ2-7
V gene: TRBV7-6
CDR3 length: 15
D gene: NA
clone size: NA
CDR3 protein: CASSLGRKSIYEQYF
CDR3 DNA: TGTGCCAGCAGCTTAGGCAGGAAAAGTATCTACGAGCAGTACTTC

J gene: TRBJ1-5
V gene: TRBV2
CDR3 length: 17
D gene: TRBD1
clone size: NA
CDR3 protein: CASSGEGQGYGNQPQHF
CDR3 DNA: TGTGCCAGCAGTGGGGAGGGACAGGGGTACGGGAATCAGCCCCAGCATTTT

J gene: TRBJ1-1
V gene: TRBV6-1
CDR3 length: 17
D gene: NA
clone size: NA
CDR3 protein: CASSEGEAIGELSEAFF
CDR3 DNA: TGTGCCAGCAGTGAAGGTGAGGCCATCGGGGAACTCTCTGAAGCTTTCTTT

J gene: TRBJ1-1
V gene: TRBV5-1
CDR3 length: 14
D gene: TRBD1
clone size: NA
CDR3 protein: CASSVDRGRTEAFF
CDR3 DNA: TGCGCCAGCAGCGTGGACAGGGGAAGGACTGAAGCTTTCTTT

J gene: TRBJ2-7
V gene: TRBV5-6
CDR3 length: 17
D gene: NA
clone size: NA
CDR3 protein: CASSLLGHGVGGYEQYF
CDR3 DNA: TGTGCCAGCAGCTTGCTTGGACACGGGGTCGGGGGCTACGAGCAGTACTTC

J gene: TRBJ2-7
V gene: TRBV7-2
CDR3 length: 14
D gene: TRBD1
clone size: NA
CDR3 protein: CASSRTGASHEQYF
CDR3 DNA: TGTGCCAGCAGCCGAACAGGGGCTTCCCACGAGCAGTACTTC

J gene: TRBJ1-2
V gene: TRBV7-2
CDR3 length: 16
D gene: TRBD1
clone size: NA
CDR3 protein: CASSQGTVDLNYGYTF
CDR3 DNA: TGTGCCAGCAGCCAAGGGACAGTTGACCTCAACTATGGCTACACCTTC

J gene: TRBJ1-6
V gene: TRBV27
CDR3 length: 17
D gene: NA
clone size: NA
CDR3 protein: CASSLGGRASYNSPLHF
CDR3 DNA: TGTGCCAGCAGTTTAGGTGGGAGGGCCTCCTATAATTCACCCCTCCACTTT

J gene: TRBJ1-2
V gene: TRBV10-1
CDR3 length: 15
D gene: NA
clone size: NA
CDR3 protein: CASSDLGGAFYGYTF
CDR3 DNA: TGCGCCAGCAGTGACTTAGGGGGGGCGTTCTATGGCTACACCTTC

J gene: TRBJ1-1
V gene: TRBV11-2
CDR3 length: 15
D gene: NA
clone size: NA
CDR3 protein: CASSLPLGGHTEAFF
CDR3 DNA: TGTGCCAGCAGCTTACCCCTAGGGGGACATACTGAAGCTTTCTTT

J gene: TRBJ1-1
V gene: TRBV6-5
CDR3 length: 14
D gene: TRBD1
clone size: once
CDR3 protein: CASSQDRGRSEAFF
CDR3 DNA: TGTGCCAGCAGCCAAGACAGGGGGCGGTCTGAAGCTTTCTTT